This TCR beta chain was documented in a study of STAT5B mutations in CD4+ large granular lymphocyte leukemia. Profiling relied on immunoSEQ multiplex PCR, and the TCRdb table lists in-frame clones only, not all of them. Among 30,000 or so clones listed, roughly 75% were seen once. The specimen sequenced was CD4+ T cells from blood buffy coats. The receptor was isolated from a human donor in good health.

This chain's CDR3 is CASSIPQGQGQPQHF. Written as DNA, the CDR3 is TGTGCCAGTAGCATTCCCCAGGGACAGGGGCAGCCCCAGCATTTT. The rearrangement links TRBV19 to TRBJ1-5; 10 bases line up with TRBD1. V gave up 6 bases and J gave up 7 bases; unmatched junction bases: 9. The germline V gene encodes CDR1 LNHDA and CDR2 SQIVND (reference sequence). This CDR3 comprises 15 residues.